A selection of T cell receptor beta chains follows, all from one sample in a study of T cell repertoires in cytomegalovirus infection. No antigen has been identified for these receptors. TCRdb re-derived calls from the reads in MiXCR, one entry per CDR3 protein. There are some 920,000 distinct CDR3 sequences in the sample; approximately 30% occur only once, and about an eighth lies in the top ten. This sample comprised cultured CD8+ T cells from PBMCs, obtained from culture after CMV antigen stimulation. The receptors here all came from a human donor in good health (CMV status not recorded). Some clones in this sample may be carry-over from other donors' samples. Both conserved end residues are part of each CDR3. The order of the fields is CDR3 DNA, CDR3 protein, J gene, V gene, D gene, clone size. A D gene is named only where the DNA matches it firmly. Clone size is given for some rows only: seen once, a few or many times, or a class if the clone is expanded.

CDR3 DNA: TGTGCCAGCACCCTCACCCTCGGGTACGAGCAGTACTTC
CDR3 protein: CASTLTLGYEQYF
J gene: TRBJ2-7
V gene: TRBV27
D gene: .
clone size: few

CDR3 DNA: TGTGCCATCGGTGTCCTTACCTACAATGAGCAGTTCTTC
CDR3 protein: CAIGVLTYNEQFF
J gene: TRBJ2-1
V gene: TRBV10-3
D gene: .
clone size: .

CDR3 DNA: TGTGCCACCAGCAGTGGTTCGGGCCGGGGGAGCACTGAAGCTTTCTTT
CDR3 protein: CATSSGSGRGSTEAFF
J gene: TRBJ1-1
V gene: TRBV15
D gene: .
clone size: .

CDR3 DNA: TGTGCCAGCAGCTTAGGCAGACACAATGAGCAGTTCTTC
CDR3 protein: CASSLGRHNEQFF
J gene: TRBJ2-1
V gene: TRBV7-6
D gene: .
clone size: many

CDR3 DNA: TGTGCCAGCAGTTTGGTTACAGCCGCGAACACCGGGGAGCTGTTTTTT
CDR3 protein: CASSLVTAANTGELFF
J gene: TRBJ2-2
V gene: TRBV28
D gene: .
clone size: .

CDR3 DNA: TGTGCCAGCAGCGCCGCCGGGACAGGGAGGTTTGAGCAGTTCTTC
CDR3 protein: CASSAAGTGRFEQFF
J gene: TRBJ2-1
V gene: TRBV7-9
D gene: TRBD1
clone size: few

CDR3 DNA: TGTGCCAGCACCCCAGGACAGGGGGCGGAAGAGACCCAGTACTTC
CDR3 protein: CASTPGQGAEETQYF
J gene: TRBJ2-5
V gene: TRBV28
D gene: TRBD1
clone size: .

CDR3 DNA: TGTGCCACCAACAGAGGTAGACTCTTTAATTCACCCCTCCACTTT
CDR3 protein: CATNRGRLFNSPLHF
J gene: TRBJ1-6
V gene: TRBV15
D gene: .
clone size: once

CDR3 DNA: TGTGCCAGCAGTGAAGGGACAGGGGGATATGGCTACACCTTC
CDR3 protein: CASSEGTGGYGYTF
J gene: TRBJ1-2
V gene: TRBV2
D gene: TRBD1
clone size: .

CDR3 DNA: TGTGCCAGCAGTTTATGGACTAGCGGGGGGAATGAGCAGTTCTTC
CDR3 protein: CASSLWTSGGNEQFF
J gene: TRBJ2-1
V gene: TRBV27
D gene: TRBD2
clone size: .

CDR3 DNA: TGTGCCAGTAGACCCGGGACAGGGCCCTATGAGCAGTTCTTC
CDR3 protein: CASRPGTGPYEQFF
J gene: TRBJ2-1
V gene: TRBV19
D gene: TRBD1
clone size: .

CDR3 DNA: TGTGCCAGCAGCCCCGGACTTTTCGAAGAGACCCAGTACTTC
CDR3 protein: CASSPGLFEETQYF
J gene: TRBJ2-5
V gene: TRBV6-2/TRBV6-3
D gene: .
clone size: .

CDR3 DNA: TGTGCCAGCAGTGCTGTAAGCGGGGGGGCAGACAATGAGCAGTTCTTC
CDR3 protein: CASSAVSGGADNEQFF
J gene: TRBJ2-1
V gene: TRBV2
D gene: TRBD2
clone size: .

CDR3 DNA: TGCAGTGCTAGAGGTCAGGGCTACGAGCAGTACTTC
CDR3 protein: CSARGQGYEQYF
J gene: TRBJ2-7
V gene: TRBV20-1
D gene: .
clone size: .

CDR3 DNA: TGTGCCAGCAGCTTTGGGACACACCAGGTGGCCTTC
CDR3 protein: CASSFGTHQVAF
J gene: TRBJ1-2
V gene: TRBV7-9
D gene: .
clone size: few

CDR3 DNA: .
CDR3 protein: CASSPQEGTLKLSFGFF
J gene: TRBJ1-1
V gene: TRBV7-6
D gene: .
clone size: .

CDR3 DNA: TGTGCCACCAGCGGACTCAGGGGGATGAACTCCGGGGAGCTGTTTTTT
CDR3 protein: CATSGLRGMNSGELFF
J gene: TRBJ2-2
V gene: TRBV15
D gene: TRBD1
clone size: .

CDR3 DNA: TGTGCCAGTAGCGGCATACGGGCCGAGGGAGCTTTCTTT
CDR3 protein: CASSGIRAEGAFF
J gene: TRBJ1-1
V gene: TRBV19
D gene: .
clone size: .

CDR3 DNA: TGCAGTGCTAGGGAGGGAGTTCGCTACGAGCAGTACTTC
CDR3 protein: CSAREGVRYEQYF
J gene: TRBJ2-7
V gene: TRBV20-1
D gene: .
clone size: .

CDR3 DNA: TGTGCCAGCAGATTTGAGGGACAGATAAATAGGCCGGGGGAGACCCAGTACTTC
CDR3 protein: CASRFEGQINRPGETQYF
J gene: TRBJ2-5
V gene: TRBV6-5
D gene: TRBD1
clone size: .

CDR3 DNA: TGTGCCAGCAGCCCCCCCCAGGGGGCTCAAGAGACCCAGTACTTC
CDR3 protein: CASSPPQGAQETQYF
J gene: TRBJ2-5
V gene: TRBV7-8
D gene: TRBD1
clone size: few

CDR3 DNA: TGTGCCAGCAGTCGCAGGGGGCAAGGGAATTCACCCCTCCACTTT
CDR3 protein: CASSRRGQGNSPLHF
J gene: TRBJ1-6
V gene: TRBV28
D gene: TRBD1
clone size: .

CDR3 DNA: TGCAGTGTTCGGGGACTAGCGGGCGCGTGGAGGCAGCAGTTCTTC
CDR3 protein: CSVRGLAGAWRQQFF
J gene: TRBJ2-1
V gene: TRBV20-1
D gene: TRBD2
clone size: few

CDR3 DNA: TGTGCCAGCAGCTTAGGCCGCAGGGGGCGATACAATGAGCAGTTCTTC
CDR3 protein: CASSLGRRGRYNEQFF
J gene: TRBJ2-1
V gene: TRBV7-9
D gene: TRBD1
clone size: few

CDR3 DNA: TGTGCCAGCAGCTTAGTGAGCGGAAACACCATATATTTT
CDR3 protein: CASSLVSGNTIYF
J gene: TRBJ1-3
V gene: TRBV7-6
D gene: .
clone size: many

CDR3 DNA: TGTGCCAGCGCAGGGAACCCCTCCTACGAGCAGTACTTC
CDR3 protein: CASAGNPSYEQYF
J gene: TRBJ2-7
V gene: TRBV14
D gene: .
clone size: few

CDR3 DNA: TGTGCCATCAGGACCGACAGGGCTGCCGTTAATGAGCAGTTCTTC
CDR3 protein: CAIRTDRAAVNEQFF
J gene: TRBJ2-1
V gene: TRBV10-3
D gene: TRBD1
clone size: .

CDR3 DNA: TGCAGTGCTAGGAAGCCCCTAGCGGGGGGCCATCTAGCCAAAAACATTCAGTACTTC
CDR3 protein: CSARKPLAGGHLAKNIQYF
J gene: TRBJ2-4
V gene: TRBV20-1
D gene: TRBD2
clone size: .

CDR3 DNA: TGTGCCAGTAGTACTTACCTCGGCCCCTTTAACTATGGCTACACCTTC
CDR3 protein: CASSTYLGPFNYGYTF
J gene: TRBJ1-2
V gene: TRBV19
D gene: .
clone size: few

CDR3 DNA: TGTGCCAGCAGGGGACAGGGGATTATGGATACGCAGTATTTT
CDR3 protein: CASRGQGIMDTQYF
J gene: TRBJ2-3
V gene: TRBV6-2/TRBV6-3
D gene: TRBD1
clone size: few

CDR3 DNA: TGCAGTGCTACAAACCCGGGAGAGAAAGAGACCCAGTACTTC
CDR3 protein: CSATNPGEKETQYF
J gene: TRBJ2-5
V gene: TRBV20-1
D gene: .
clone size: .

CDR3 DNA: TGTGCCAGCAGTTACGGGCCACGGGGCGAGCAGTACTTC
CDR3 protein: CASSYGPRGEQYF
J gene: TRBJ2-7
V gene: TRBV27
D gene: .
clone size: .

CDR3 DNA: TGCAGTGCTAGAGTGCGGACCCTTAGCAATCAGCCCCAGCATTTT
CDR3 protein: CSARVRTLSNQPQHF
J gene: TRBJ1-5
V gene: TRBV20-1
D gene: .
clone size: .

CDR3 DNA: TGTGCCAGCTCAGGAGGGGGAGCTGAAGGCTACACCTTC
CDR3 protein: CASSGGGAEGYTF
J gene: TRBJ1-2
V gene: TRBV27
D gene: .
clone size: .

CDR3 DNA: TGCGCCAGCAGCCAAGACGTAGCGGGGGGGCGGACCGGGGAGCTGTTTTTT
CDR3 protein: CASSQDVAGGRTGELFF
J gene: TRBJ2-2
V gene: TRBV4-1
D gene: TRBD2
clone size: few

CDR3 DNA: TGTGCCACCCCTATAAGGGCGAGCACAGATACGCAGTATTTT
CDR3 protein: CATPIRASTDTQYF
J gene: TRBJ2-3
V gene: TRBV7-6
D gene: .
clone size: few

CDR3 DNA: TGTGCCAGCAGCTTATCCCGGACTAGCGGGGGTGCAGCGGACCACAATGAGCAGTTCTTC
CDR3 protein: CASSLSRTSGGAADHNEQFF
J gene: TRBJ2-1
V gene: TRBV7-8
D gene: TRBD2
clone size: many

CDR3 DNA: TGTGCCAGCAGCCTAACGGACAGTCGGGGAATGGCTTTCTTT
CDR3 protein: CASSLTDSRGMAFF
J gene: TRBJ1-1
V gene: TRBV7-6
D gene: .
clone size: many

CDR3 DNA: TGTGCCAGCAGCTTATCGCTATCGGTGGCCGGGGAGCTGTTTTTT
CDR3 protein: CASSLSLSVAGELFF
J gene: TRBJ2-2
V gene: TRBV7-8
D gene: .
clone size: .

CDR3 DNA: TGCGCCAGCAGCCAAGATCTAGCGGGGGGGGCGGGCAATGAGCAGTTCTTC
CDR3 protein: CASSQDLAGGAGNEQFF
J gene: TRBJ2-1
V gene: TRBV4-1
D gene: TRBD2
clone size: .

CDR3 DNA: TGTGCCAGCAGCCCAGAAGGTCAGCCCCAGCATTTT
CDR3 protein: CASSPEGQPQHF
J gene: TRBJ1-5
V gene: TRBV7-9
D gene: .
clone size: few

CDR3 DNA: TGTGCCACCAGTGATCCTAGCGGGGGGGCCCAGGGCAATGAGCAGTTCTTC
CDR3 protein: CATSDPSGGAQGNEQFF
J gene: TRBJ2-1
V gene: TRBV24-1
D gene: TRBD2
clone size: .

CDR3 DNA: TGTGCCAGCAGGGACTCCGTGGGCCCTTATCCTAATGAGCAGTTCTTC
CDR3 protein: CASRDSVGPYPNEQFF
J gene: TRBJ2-1
V gene: TRBV27
D gene: .
clone size: few

CDR3 DNA: TGTGCCAGCAGCTTAGCTCTAGCGAGGACAGATACGCAGTATTTT
CDR3 protein: CASSLALARTDTQYF
J gene: TRBJ2-3
V gene: TRBV7-9
D gene: .
clone size: few

CDR3 DNA: TGCGCCAGCAGCCAAGTAACTATTTTAGGGACAGATACGCAGTATTTT
CDR3 protein: CASSQVTILGTDTQYF
J gene: TRBJ2-3
V gene: TRBV4-1
D gene: .
clone size: few

CDR3 DNA: TGTGCCAACAGTCATCGACAGGACTATGGCTACACCTTC
CDR3 protein: CANSHRQDYGYTF
J gene: TRBJ1-2
V gene: TRBV2
D gene: .
clone size: .

CDR3 DNA: TGTGCCAGCAGCGGCGCAGGTAGCAGGGAGCTGTTTTTT
CDR3 protein: CASSGAGSRELFF
J gene: TRBJ2-2
V gene: TRBV13
D gene: .
clone size: few

CDR3 DNA: TGTGCCAGCAGCTACGGACCGGGGACGGGGCCCCAGCATTTT
CDR3 protein: CASSYGPGTGPQHF
J gene: TRBJ1-5
V gene: TRBV5-4
D gene: .
clone size: .

CDR3 DNA: TGTGCCAGCAGTTCTAGACTAGGGCGGAACACTGAAGCTTTCTTT
CDR3 protein: CASSSRLGRNTEAFF
J gene: TRBJ1-1
V gene: TRBV6-1
D gene: .
clone size: .

CDR3 DNA: TGTGCCAGCAGCTTGTTCAGGGACAGCCTCACAGATACGCAGTATTTT
CDR3 protein: CASSLFRDSLTDTQYF
J gene: TRBJ2-3
V gene: TRBV5-6
D gene: TRBD1
clone size: .

CDR3 DNA: TGTGCCAGCAGCGGGGCGGGCCGAGGAGGCTACACCTTC
CDR3 protein: CASSGAGRGGYTF
J gene: TRBJ1-2
V gene: TRBV7-9
D gene: .
clone size: few

CDR3 DNA: TGTGCCAGCAGTTTTGGGCCAGGGGGCTCTACCGGGGAGCTGTTTTTT
CDR3 protein: CASSFGPGGSTGELFF
J gene: TRBJ2-2
V gene: TRBV27
D gene: TRBD1
clone size: .

CDR3 DNA: TGTGCCAGCAGGCCTCCACAGGGTACGAAGGCGGTGAACACTGAAGCTTTCTTT
CDR3 protein: CASRPPQGTKAVNTEAFF
J gene: TRBJ1-1
V gene: TRBV7-9
D gene: .
clone size: .

CDR3 DNA: TGTGCCACCCCCCAGGGGAACACCGGGGAGCTGTTTTTT
CDR3 protein: CATPQGNTGELFF
J gene: TRBJ2-2
V gene: TRBV7-9
D gene: .
clone size: few

CDR3 DNA: TGTGCCAGCAGCTCGCGGGACAGTCGTCAGTACTTC
CDR3 protein: CASSSRDSRQYF
J gene: TRBJ2-5
V gene: TRBV5-8
D gene: .
clone size: .

CDR3 DNA: TGTGCCAGCAGGGGATTGGACAGGAACACTGAAGCTTTCTTT
CDR3 protein: CASRGLDRNTEAFF
J gene: TRBJ1-1
V gene: TRBV5-3
D gene: .
clone size: .

CDR3 DNA: TGTGCCAGCAGCCCCCGAAGGGCCCCGAACACCGGGGAGCTGTTTTTT
CDR3 protein: CASSPRRAPNTGELFF
J gene: TRBJ2-2
V gene: TRBV7-6
D gene: .
clone size: many

CDR3 DNA: TGTGCCAGCAGCAGGCCGGGACAGGGAGGGAACGAGCAGTACTTC
CDR3 protein: CASSRPGQGGNEQYF
J gene: TRBJ2-7
V gene: TRBV7-6
D gene: TRBD1
clone size: .

CDR3 DNA: TGTGCCAGTAGTATCTTCTTTCCGGGGGGCGTAACCGGGGAGCTGTTTTTT
CDR3 protein: CASSIFFPGGVTGELFF
J gene: TRBJ2-2
V gene: TRBV19
D gene: .
clone size: few